The entry below describes one TCR beta chain. The source of the sample is a study of cytomegalovirus exposure and HLA in healthy donors. Germline lookup yields CDR1 SGDLS and CDR2 YYNGEE. CDR3 size: 15 residues. The ends lost 0 bases at V and 2 bases at J; junction bases unmatched: 2. With 60 Vbeta and 13 Jbeta primers, the PCR was carried out. Profiling relied on immunoSEQ multiplex PCR, and the TCRdb table lists in-frame clones only, not all of them. Of some 150,000 clones listed, 60% to 85% are singletons. The J gene is TRBJ2-5, the V gene TRBV9; 9 nucleotides match TRBD1. Sample: PBMCs. The receptor comes from a man aged 40-49 years in good health and CMV-seropositive. Here the CDR3 DNA reads TGTGCCAGCAGCGTAGACGGGACAGGGCAAGAGACCCAGTACTTC. It translates to CASSVDGTGQETQYF. The variable domain in full, completed from reference TRBV9 and TRBJ2-5, reads DSGVTQTPKHLITATGQRVTLRCSPRSGDLSVYWYQQSLDQGLQFLIQYYNGEERAKGNILERFSAQQFPDLHSELNLSSLELGDSALYFCASSVDGTGQETQYFGPGTRLLVL.